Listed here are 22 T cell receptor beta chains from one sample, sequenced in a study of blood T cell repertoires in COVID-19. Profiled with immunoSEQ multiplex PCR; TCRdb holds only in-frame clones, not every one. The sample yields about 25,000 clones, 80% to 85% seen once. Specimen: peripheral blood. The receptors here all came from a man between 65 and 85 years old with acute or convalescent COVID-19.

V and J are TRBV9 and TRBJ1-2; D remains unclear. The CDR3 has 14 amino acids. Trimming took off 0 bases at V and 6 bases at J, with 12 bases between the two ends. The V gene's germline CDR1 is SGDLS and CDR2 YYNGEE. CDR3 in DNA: TGTGCCAGCAGCGTAGGAGGGCGGGCAAATGGCTACACCTTC. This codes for CASSVGGRANGYTF.

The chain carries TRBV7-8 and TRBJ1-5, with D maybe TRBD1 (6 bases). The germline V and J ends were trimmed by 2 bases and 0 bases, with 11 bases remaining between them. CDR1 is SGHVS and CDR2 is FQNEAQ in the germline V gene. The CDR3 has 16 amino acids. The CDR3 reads CASSLIGGASNQPQHF. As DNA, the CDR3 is TGTGCCAGCAGCTTAATAGGGGGGGCTAGCAATCAGCCCCAGCATTTT.

The CDR3 protein is CSASTGRLWEQYF. The CDR3 nucleotides read TGCAGTGCTAGTACGGGGAGGCTCTGGGAGCAGTACTTC. The chain couples TRBV20-1 to TRBJ2-7, with a possible D match to TRBD2 (6 bases). CDR3 length: 13 amino acids. Germline V lookup: CDR1 DFQATT, CDR2 SNEGSKA (reference sequence). Trimming took 3 bases from V and 7 from J, leaving 16 bases between them.

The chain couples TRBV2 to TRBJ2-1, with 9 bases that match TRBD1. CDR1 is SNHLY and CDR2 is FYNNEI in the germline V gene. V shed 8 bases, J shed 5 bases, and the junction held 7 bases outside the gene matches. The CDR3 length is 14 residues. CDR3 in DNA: TGTGCCAGCCCCGGGACAGGGAGTAACAATGAGCAGTTCTTC. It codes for CASPGTGSNNEQFF.

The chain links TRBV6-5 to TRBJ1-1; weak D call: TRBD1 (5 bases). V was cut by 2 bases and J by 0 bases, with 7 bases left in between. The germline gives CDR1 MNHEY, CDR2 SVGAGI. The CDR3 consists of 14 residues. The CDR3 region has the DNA TGTGCCAGCAGTTACAGGACACTGAACACTGAAGCTTTCTTT. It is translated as CASSYRTLNTEAFF.

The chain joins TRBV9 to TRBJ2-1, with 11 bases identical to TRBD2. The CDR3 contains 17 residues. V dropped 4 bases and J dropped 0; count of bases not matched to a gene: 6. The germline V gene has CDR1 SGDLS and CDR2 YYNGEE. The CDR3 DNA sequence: TGTGCCAGCAGCCCCTGGACTAGCGGGCTCTCCTACAATGAGCAGTTCTTC. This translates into CASSPWTSGLSYNEQFF.

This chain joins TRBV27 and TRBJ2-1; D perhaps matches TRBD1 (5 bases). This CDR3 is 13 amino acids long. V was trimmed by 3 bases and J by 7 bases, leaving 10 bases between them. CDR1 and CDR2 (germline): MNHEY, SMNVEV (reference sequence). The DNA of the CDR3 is TGTGCCAGCAGTTTGGGCAGGGTGAATGAGCAGTTCTTC. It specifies CASSLGRVNEQFF.

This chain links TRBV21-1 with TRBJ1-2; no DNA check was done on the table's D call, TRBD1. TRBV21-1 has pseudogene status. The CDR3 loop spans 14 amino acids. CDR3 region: CASSKVTGAGGYTF. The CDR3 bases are TGTGCCAGCAGCAAAGTAACAGGGGCGGGCGGCTACACCTTC.

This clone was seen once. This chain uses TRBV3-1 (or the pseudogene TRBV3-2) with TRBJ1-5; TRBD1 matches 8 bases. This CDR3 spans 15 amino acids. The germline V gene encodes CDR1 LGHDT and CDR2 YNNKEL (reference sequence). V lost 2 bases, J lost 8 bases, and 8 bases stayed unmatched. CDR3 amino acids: CASSQSDRVGKPQHF. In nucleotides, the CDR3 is TGTGCCAGCAGCCAATCGGACAGGGTAGGAAAGCCCCAGCATTTT.

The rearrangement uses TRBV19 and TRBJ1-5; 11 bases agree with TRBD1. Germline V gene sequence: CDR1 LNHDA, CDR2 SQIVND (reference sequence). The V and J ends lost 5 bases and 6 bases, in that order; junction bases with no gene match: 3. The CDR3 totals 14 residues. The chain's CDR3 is CASSGTGGVQPQHF. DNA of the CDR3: TGTGCCAGTAGTGGGACAGGGGGAGTTCAGCCCCAGCATTTT.

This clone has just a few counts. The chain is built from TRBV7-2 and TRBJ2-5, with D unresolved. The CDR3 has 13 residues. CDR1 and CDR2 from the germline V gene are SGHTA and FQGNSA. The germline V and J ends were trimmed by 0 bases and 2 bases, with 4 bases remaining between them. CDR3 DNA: TGTGCCAGCAGCTTAGCCCCTCAAGAGACCCAGTACTTC. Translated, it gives CASSLAPQETQYF.

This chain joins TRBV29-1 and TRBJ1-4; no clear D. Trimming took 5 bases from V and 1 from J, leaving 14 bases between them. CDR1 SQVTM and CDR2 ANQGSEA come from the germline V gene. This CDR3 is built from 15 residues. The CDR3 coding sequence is TGCAGCGTTTTGGTCGACCGAGGAACTAATGAAAAACTGTTTTTT. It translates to CSVLVDRGTNEKLFF. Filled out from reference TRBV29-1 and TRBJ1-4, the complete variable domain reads SAVISQKPSRDICQRGTSLTIQCQVDSQVTMMFWYRQQPGQSLTLIATANQGSEATYESGFVIDKFPISRPNLTFSTLTVSNMSPEDSSIYLCSVLVDRGTNEKLFFGSGTQLSVL.

The CDR3 DNA reads TGTGCCAGAAGCTTGCTTACAGGGGGGGAACAGCCCCAGCATTTT. Residues: CARSLLTGGEQPQHF. J is TRBJ1-5 and V is TRBV5-3; 8 nucleotides match TRBD1. TRBV5-3 is filed as an ORF, its function uncertain. The V segment lost 1 base and the J segment 7 bases; nucleotides outside the gene matches: 7. The CDR3 spans 15 residues.

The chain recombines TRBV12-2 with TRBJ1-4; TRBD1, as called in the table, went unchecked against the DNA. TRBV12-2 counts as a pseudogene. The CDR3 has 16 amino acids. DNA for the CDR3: TGTGCAAGTCGCCCCGACAGGGGCCCCATCCGGGGAAAACTGTTTTTT. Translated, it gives CASRPDRGPIRGKLFF.

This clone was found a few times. The CDR3 spells CASSPTTEPNSPLHF. The CDR3 bases are TGTGCCAGCTCACCAACGACAGAGCCTAATTCACCCCTCCACTTT. The chain recombines TRBV18 with TRBJ1-6; TRBD1 is a possible D gene (5 bases). This CDR3 spans 15 amino acids. Per germline, CDR1 KGHSH and CDR2 LQKENI. The germline V and J ends were trimmed by 2 bases and 6 bases, with 11 bases remaining between them.

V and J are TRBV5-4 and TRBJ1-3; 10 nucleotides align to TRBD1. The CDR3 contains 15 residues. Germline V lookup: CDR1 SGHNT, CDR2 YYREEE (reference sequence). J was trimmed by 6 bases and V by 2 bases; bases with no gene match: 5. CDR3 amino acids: CASSLPGQGVNTIYF. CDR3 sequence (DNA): TGTGCCAGCAGCTTACCCGGACAGGGGGTAAACACCATATATTTT.

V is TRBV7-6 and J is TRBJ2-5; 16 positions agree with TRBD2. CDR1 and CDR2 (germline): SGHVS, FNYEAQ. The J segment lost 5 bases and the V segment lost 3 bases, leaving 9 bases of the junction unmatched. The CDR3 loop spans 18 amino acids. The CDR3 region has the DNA TGTGCCAGCAGCTTTGGCGGGACTAGCGGGAGGGCCAGGGAGACCCAGTACTTC. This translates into CASSFGGTSGRARETQYF.

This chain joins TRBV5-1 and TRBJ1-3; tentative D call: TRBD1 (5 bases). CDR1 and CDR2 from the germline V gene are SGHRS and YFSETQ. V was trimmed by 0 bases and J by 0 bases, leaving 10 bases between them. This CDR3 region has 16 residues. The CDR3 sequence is CASSLEGPDSGNTIYF. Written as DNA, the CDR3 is TGCGCCAGCAGCTTGGAGGGGCCCGACTCTGGAAACACCATATATTTT. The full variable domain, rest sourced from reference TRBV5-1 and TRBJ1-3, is KAGVTQTPRYLIKTRGQQVTLSCSPISGHRSVSWYQQTPGQGLQFLFEYFSETQRNKGNFPGRFSGRQFSNSRSEMNVSTLELGDSALYLCASSLEGPDSGNTIYFGEGSWLTVV.

CDR3 region: CASSLRDRGRKWNTEAFF. The CDR3 DNA sequence: TGCGCCAGCAGTCTTCGGGACAGGGGGCGGAAGTGGAACACTGAAGCTTTCTTT. The J gene is TRBJ1-1, the V gene TRBV23-1; TRBD1 matches 12 bases. TRBV23-1 is an ORF, and what it does is uncertain. CDR3 size: 18 residues. V dropped 4 bases and J dropped 1; count of bases not matched to a gene: 10.

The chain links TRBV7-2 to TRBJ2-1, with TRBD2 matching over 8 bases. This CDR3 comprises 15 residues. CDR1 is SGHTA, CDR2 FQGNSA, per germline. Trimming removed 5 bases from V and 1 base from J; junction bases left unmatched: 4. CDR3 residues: CASSLLAASYNEQFF. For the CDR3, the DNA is TGTGCCAGCAGCCTACTAGCGGCGTCCTACAATGAGCAGTTCTTC.

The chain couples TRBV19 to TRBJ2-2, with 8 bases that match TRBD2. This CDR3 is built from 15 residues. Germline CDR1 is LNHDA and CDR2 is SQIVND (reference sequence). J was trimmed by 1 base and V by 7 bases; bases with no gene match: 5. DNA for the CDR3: TGTGCCAGTAAGGGTAGCGGGGTGAACACCGGGGAGCTGTTTTTT. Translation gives CASKGSGVNTGELFF.

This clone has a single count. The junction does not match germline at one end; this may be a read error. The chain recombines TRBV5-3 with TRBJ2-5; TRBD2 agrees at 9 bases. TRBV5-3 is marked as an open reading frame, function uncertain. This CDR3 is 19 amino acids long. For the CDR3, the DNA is TGTCCCAGACGCGGCGGGGGGGCGGTAGACCCCGGCCTCCAAGAGACCCAGTACTTC. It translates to CPRRGGGAVDPGLQETQYF.